The clone carrying this TCR beta chain was seen a handful of times. Its antigen is still unknown. This specimen comes from a study of T cell responses to AZD1222 COVID-19 vaccine. Study observations and caveats: In the spike-specific TCR repertoire, nearly half reportedly target unmutated variant regions.

Per germline, CDR1 SGDLS and CDR2 YYNGEE. V was shortened by 0 bases and J by 0 bases, with 9 bases between the two germline ends. The CDR3 spans 15 residues. TCRdb keeps only in-frame clones here, not all; method: immunoSEQ multiplex PCR. The sample has 90,000 to 100,000 clones; approximately 84% are singletons. This chain uses TRBV9 with TRBJ1-1; maybe TRBD1 (5 bases). The receptor was derived from an adult who received the AZD1222 COVID-19 vaccine. Sample: peripheral blood, taken 28 days after the second AZD1222 dose. CDR3 amino acids: CASSVATGLNTEAFF. The CDR3 region has the DNA TGTGCCAGCAGCGTAGCTACGGGGCTGAACACTGAAGCTTTCTTT.